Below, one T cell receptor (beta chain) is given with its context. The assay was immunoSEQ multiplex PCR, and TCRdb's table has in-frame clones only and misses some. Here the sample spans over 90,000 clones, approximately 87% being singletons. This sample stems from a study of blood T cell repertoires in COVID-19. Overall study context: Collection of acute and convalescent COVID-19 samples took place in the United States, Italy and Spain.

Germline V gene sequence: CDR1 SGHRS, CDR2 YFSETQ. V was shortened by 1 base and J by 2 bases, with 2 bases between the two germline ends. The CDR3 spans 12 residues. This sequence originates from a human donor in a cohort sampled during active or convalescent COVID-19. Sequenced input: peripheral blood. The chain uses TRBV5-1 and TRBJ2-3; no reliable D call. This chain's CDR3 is CASSLYTDTQYF. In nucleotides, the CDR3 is TGCGCCAGCAGCTTGTACACAGATACGCAGTATTTT.